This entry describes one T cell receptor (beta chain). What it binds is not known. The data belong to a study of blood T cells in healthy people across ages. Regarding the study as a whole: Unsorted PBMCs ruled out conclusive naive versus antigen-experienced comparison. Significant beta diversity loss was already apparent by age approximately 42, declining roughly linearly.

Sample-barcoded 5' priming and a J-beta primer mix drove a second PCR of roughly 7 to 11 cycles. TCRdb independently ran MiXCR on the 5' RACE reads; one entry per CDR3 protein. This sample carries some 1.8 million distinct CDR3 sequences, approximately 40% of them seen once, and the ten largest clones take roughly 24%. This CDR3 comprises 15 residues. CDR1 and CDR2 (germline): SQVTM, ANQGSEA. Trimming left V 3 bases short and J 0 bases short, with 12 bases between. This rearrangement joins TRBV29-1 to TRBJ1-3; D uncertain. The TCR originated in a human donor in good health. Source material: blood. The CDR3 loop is CSVDGPTVSGNTIYF. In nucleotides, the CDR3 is TGCAGCGTTGATGGCCCGACCGTCTCTGGAAACACCATATATTTT.